What follows are 24 T cell receptor beta chains derived from one specimen sequenced in a study of T cell repertoires in cytomegalovirus infection. No antigen has been assigned to these receptors. TCRdb redid the calling of the reads with MiXCR, one entry per CDR3 protein. Here the sample spans 550,000 to 700,000 distinct CDR3 sequences, approximately 40% being singletons. Sequenced here: cultured PBMCs, sampled from culture after CMV antigen stimulation. These receptors all come from a human donor in good health (CMV status not recorded). Some clones in this sample may be carry-over from other donors' samples.

The chain recombines TRBV7-9 with TRBJ2-6; D uncertain. From germline, CDR1 is SEHNR and CDR2 FQNEAQ (reference sequence). Trimming took 5 bases from V and 0 from J, leaving 14 bases between them. The CDR3 runs 17 residues. CDR3 DNA sequence: TGTGCCAGCAGCCCAAGGCTCCAAGGCTCTGGGGCCAACGTCCTGACTTTC. It yields the protein CASSPRLQGSGANVLTF.

This clonotype has only one observation. V usage is TRBV6-2 or TRBV6-3 and J usage is TRBJ2-1; D is unresolved. The CDR3 runs 14 residues. Germline V lookup: CDR1 MNHEY, CDR2 SVGEGT. The germline V and J ends were trimmed by 3 bases and 5 bases, with 11 bases remaining between them. CDR3 protein: CASSYWGFNNEQFF. The CDR3 nucleotides read TGTGCCAGCAGTTATTGGGGATTCAACAATGAGCAGTTCTTC.

V and J are TRBV20-1 and TRBJ2-7, with D hard to call. Trimming took 6 bases from V and 4 from J, leaving 16 bases between them. The CDR3 runs 13 residues. Per germline, CDR1 DFQATT and CDR2 SNEGSKA (reference sequence). The CDR3, as DNA: TGCAGTGCCTATCCCCGGATCCATTACGAGCAGTACTTC. It codes for CSAYPRIHYEQYF.

The chain uses TRBV7-2 and TRBJ2-5; 16 bases fit TRBD2. CDR3 length equals 17 residues. The V segment lost 5 bases and the J segment 1 base; nucleotides outside the gene matches: 4. CDR1 and CDR2 (germline): SGHTA, FQGNSA. This CDR3 reads CASSVGLAGGGQETQYF. The DNA for the CDR3 is TGTGCCAGCAGCGTGGGACTAGCGGGGGGGGGCCAAGAGACCCAGTACTTC. The complete variable domain, with remaining parts taken from reference TRBV7-2 and TRBJ2-5, reads GAGVSQSPSNKVTEKGKDVELRCDPISGHTALYWYRQSLGQGLEFLIYFQGNSAPDKSGLPSDRFSAERTGGSVSTLTIQRTQQEDSAVYLCASSVGLAGGGQETQYFGPGTRLLVL.

The chain's CDR3 is CASSAYPGAPQYF. DNA for the CDR3: TGTGCCAGCAGTGCCTATCCGGGGGCTCCGCAGTATTTT. The genes are TRBV2 and TRBJ2-3, with D possibly being TRBD1 or TRBD2 (6 bases each). The CDR3 is 13 residues long. Germline assignment: CDR1 SNHLY and CDR2 FYNNEI. The ends were cut back, 4 bases at V and 10 bases at J, with 15 bases in the middle.

This clonotype was found a few times. This sequence joins TRBV15 and TRBJ2-1; 13 bases map to TRBD2. CDR1 LNHNV and CDR2 YYDKDF come from the germline V gene (reference sequence). The junction had 6 bases not matched to a gene; V was cut back by 5 bases and J by 2 bases. The CDR3 consists of 17 residues. The CDR3 loop reads CATSRTSGRGTYNEQFF. The CDR3 region has the DNA TGTGCCACCAGCCGGACTAGCGGGAGAGGAACCTACAATGAGCAGTTCTTC.

This sequence joins TRBV4-2 and TRBJ2-1, with TRBD2 matching over 7 bases. The CDR3 loop spans 13 amino acids. CDR1 is LGHNA, CDR2 YNFKEQ, per germline. The J segment lost 7 bases and the V segment lost 0 bases, leaving 0 bases of the junction unmatched. The CDR3 bases are TGTGCCAGCAGCCAAGATAGCGGGAATGAGCAGTTCTTC. This gives the protein CASSQDSGNEQFF.

V and J are TRBV18 and TRBJ1-5; 7 bases line up with TRBD1. V gave up 2 bases and J gave up 5 bases; unmatched junction bases: 6. CDR1 KGHSH and CDR2 LQKENI come from the germline V gene. This CDR3 is built from 15 residues. CDR3 loop: CASSPGGGGDQPQHF. DNA of the CDR3: TGTGCCAGCTCACCAGGAGGGGGCGGGGATCAGCCCCAGCATTTT.

This clonotype was observed at least ten times. CDR3 amino acids: CASSLAGGYTGELFF. The CDR3 region has the DNA TGTGCCAGCAGCCTAGCGGGAGGCTACACCGGGGAGCTGTTTTTT. The chain combines TRBV6-2 or TRBV6-3 with TRBJ2-2; 11 nucleotides align to TRBD2. The CDR3 is 15 amino acids. Germline V gives CDR1 MNHEY, CDR2 SVGEGT. V lost 6 bases, J lost 3 bases, and 3 bases stayed unmatched.

The rearrangement joins TRBV24-1 to TRBJ2-1; possibly TRBD1 for D (5 bases). V was clipped by 7 bases and J by 7 bases, with 7 bases between them. CDR3 size: 11 residues. CDR1 KGHDR and CDR2 SFDVKD come from the germline V gene. In nucleotides, the CDR3 is TGTGCCACCAGCGCAGGGAATGAGCAGTTCTTC. It is translated as CATSAGNEQFF.

The chain uses TRBV4-1 and TRBJ2-1; no reliable D call. The germline gives CDR1 MGHRA, CDR2 YSYEKL. The CDR3 totals 15 residues. The V and J ends lost 6 bases and 10 bases respectively, with 22 bases between them. The CDR3 sequence is CASRKAHPAPEEQFF. CDR3 nucleotide sequence: TGCGCCAGCAGAAAAGCCCACCCAGCCCCCGAGGAGCAGTTCTTC.

V usage is TRBV7-6 and J usage is TRBJ2-7; D remains unclear. The V end was cut by 5 bases, the J end by 1 base, with 15 bases between. CDR1 is SGHVS and CDR2 is FNYEAQ in the germline V gene. CDR3 length: 15 amino acids. CDR3 in amino acids: CASSPVERSSYEQYF. The CDR3 DNA reads as TGTGCCAGCAGCCCCGTCGAGAGGTCATCCTACGAGCAGTACTTC.

V and J are TRBV4-3 and TRBJ2-7, with no clear D. Germline CDR1 is LGHNA and CDR2 is YSLEER. This CDR3 comprises 14 residues. V lost 0 bases, J lost 5 bases, and 11 bases lay in between. The CDR3 coding sequence is TGCGCCAGCAGCCAAGATGGGCAGTCCGACGAGCAGTACTTC. It yields the protein CASSQDGQSDEQYF.

Only a few counts were recorded for this clonotype. This sequence joins TRBV7-6 and TRBJ1-4; no definite D call. Germline-derived CDR1 and CDR2 are SGHVS and FNYEAQ. V dropped 2 bases and J dropped 0 bases, with 16 bases sitting between them. The CDR3 is 18 amino acids. Here the CDR3 DNA reads TGTGCCAGCAGCTTACAGTTGGACGCCATTACAACTAATGAAAAACTGTTTTTT. It encodes CASSLQLDAITTNEKLFF.

This clonotype was counted only a few times. The chain recombines TRBV5-4 with TRBJ2-1; D could derive from TRBD1 or TRBD2 (5 bases each). With 4 bases removed from V and 8 bases from J, the gap between germline ends came to 16 bases. Germline loops: CDR1 SGHNT, CDR2 YYREEE (reference sequence). The CDR3 contains 14 residues. The CDR3 is CASSRAVGVDEQFF. The CDR3 coding sequence is TGTGCCAGCAGCCGAGCCGTGGGGGTGGATGAGCAGTTCTTC.

This clonotype turned up a few times. The V and J genes are TRBV7-8 and TRBJ2-1; either TRBD1 or TRBD2 may fit D (6 bases each). The germline V and J ends were trimmed by 7 bases and 7 bases, with 17 bases remaining between them. CDR1 and CDR2 from the germline V gene are SGHVS and FQNEAQ. This CDR3 spans 14 amino acids. The CDR3, as DNA: TGTGCCAGCATTCCCGGAGGGGGTTGGAATGAGCAGTTCTTC. This encodes CASIPGGGWNEQFF.

The chain links TRBV19 to TRBJ2-1; 8 bases are a match to TRBD2. Germline values: CDR1 LNHDA, CDR2 SQIVND (reference sequence). V lost 7 bases and J lost 7; bases outside the gene matches: 6. The length of the CDR3 is 13 residues. The CDR3 DNA reads TGTGCCAGTACCCCCCGGGGGGGGAATGAGCAGTTCTTC. It specifies CASTPRGGNEQFF. The variable domain in full, completed from reference TRBV19 and TRBJ2-1, reads DGGITQSPKYLFRKEGQNVTLSCEQNLNHDAMYWYRQDPGQGLRLIYYSQIVNDFQKGDIAEGYSVSREKKESFPLTVTSAQKNPTAFYLCASTPRGGNEQFFGPGTRLTVL.

The sample holds many counts of this clonotype. V is TRBV7-6 and J is TRBJ1-3; 9 bases match TRBD1. Germline V gene data show CDR1 as SGHVS and CDR2 as FNYEAQ. There are 15 residues in the CDR3. J gave up 4 bases and V 1 base, and 2 bases lay outside the gene matches. CDR3 sequence reads: CASSLGTGAGNTIYF. The CDR3 DNA reads TGTGCCAGCAGCTTAGGGACAGGGGCGGGAAACACCATATATTTT.

This clonotype was counted only a few times. This chain links TRBV6-1 with TRBJ2-5, with D perhaps matching TRBD1 (6 bases). Germline V gene sequence: CDR1 MNHNS, CDR2 SASEGT. With 4 bases removed from V and 1 base from J, the gap between germline ends came to 13 bases. This CDR3 is built from 15 residues. This chain's CDR3 is CASSVGTTGQETQYF. For the CDR3, the DNA is TGTGCCAGCAGTGTCGGGACAACAGGCCAAGAGACCCAGTACTTC.

A few counts support this clonotype. The rearrangement links TRBV7-2 to TRBJ2-7; TRBD1 aligns across 8 bases. The length of the CDR3 is 14 residues. Germline trimming cut 1 base from V and 6 bases from J; bases unmatched to any gene: 5. CDR1 SGHTA and CDR2 FQGNSA come from the germline V gene. CDR3 sequence: CASSLVRTGTEQYF. The CDR3 DNA is TGTGCCAGCAGCTTAGTTAGGACAGGGACCGAGCAGTACTTC.

The sample holds one count of this clonotype. J is TRBJ2-2 and V is TRBV19; D possibly uses TRBD1 or TRBD2 (5 bases each). Trimming pared 7 bases from V and 6 bases from J, leaving 12 bases between. The CDR3 length is 13 residues. CDR1 is LNHDA and CDR2 is SQIVND in the germline V gene (reference sequence). The CDR3 DNA reads TGTGCCAGTACCCCCGTGGGGGCCGGGGAGCTGTTTTTT. This translates into CASTPVGAGELFF.

The rearrangement joins TRBV7-2 to TRBJ2-3; D unclear. The V and J ends lost 3 bases and 5 bases respectively, with 12 bases between them. Germline loops: CDR1 SGHTA, CDR2 FQGNSA. There are 14 residues in the CDR3. The CDR3: CASSFDPLGDTQYF. For the CDR3, the DNA is TGTGCCAGCAGCTTTGATCCTTTGGGAGATACGCAGTATTTT.

This clonotype occurred a few times. For the CDR3, the DNA is TGTGCCAGCAGGACAGCCTATGGCTACACCTTC. The encoded protein is CASRTAYGYTF. The V gene is TRBV12-3 or TRBV12-4, the J gene TRBJ1-2, with D possibly being TRBD1 (5 bases). V gave up 6 bases and J gave up 4 bases, with 6 bases separating them. The CDR3 contains 11 residues.

As DNA, the CDR3 is TGTGCCAGCTCACCTTCACTAGCGGGAGTCGGGAATGAGCAGTTCTTC. This sequence encodes CASSPSLAGVGNEQFF. The gene calls are TRBV18 and TRBJ2-1; 11 bases map to TRBD2. V was pared by 3 bases and J by 7 bases, with 8 bases of the junction left unmatched. The CDR3 contains 16 residues. Per the germline V gene, CDR1 is KGHSH and CDR2 is LQKENI.